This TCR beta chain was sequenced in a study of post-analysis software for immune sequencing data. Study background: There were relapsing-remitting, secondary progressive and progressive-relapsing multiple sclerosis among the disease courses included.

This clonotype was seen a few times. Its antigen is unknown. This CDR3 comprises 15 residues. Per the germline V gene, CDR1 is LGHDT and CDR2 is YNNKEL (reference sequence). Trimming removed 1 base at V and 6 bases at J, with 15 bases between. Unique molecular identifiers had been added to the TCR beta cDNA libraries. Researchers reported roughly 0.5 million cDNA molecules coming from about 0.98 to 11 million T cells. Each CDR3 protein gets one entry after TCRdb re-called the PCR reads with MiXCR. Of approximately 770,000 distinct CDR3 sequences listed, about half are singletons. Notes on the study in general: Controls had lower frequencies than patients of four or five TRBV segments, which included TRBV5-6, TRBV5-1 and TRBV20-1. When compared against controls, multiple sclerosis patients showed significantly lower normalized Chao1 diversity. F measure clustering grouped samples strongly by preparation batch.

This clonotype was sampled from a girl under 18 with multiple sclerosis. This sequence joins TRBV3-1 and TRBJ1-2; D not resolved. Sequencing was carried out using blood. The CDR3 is CASSQGAQGSHGYTF. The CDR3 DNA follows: TGTGCCAGCAGCCAAGGGGCACAAGGCTCTCATGGCTACACCTTC. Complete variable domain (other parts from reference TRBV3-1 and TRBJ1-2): DTAVSQTPKYLVTQMGNDKSIKCEQNLGHDTMYWYKQDSKKFLKIMFSYNNKELIINETVPNRFSPKSPDKAHLNLHINSLELGDSAVYFCASSQGAQGSHGYTFGSGTRLTVV.